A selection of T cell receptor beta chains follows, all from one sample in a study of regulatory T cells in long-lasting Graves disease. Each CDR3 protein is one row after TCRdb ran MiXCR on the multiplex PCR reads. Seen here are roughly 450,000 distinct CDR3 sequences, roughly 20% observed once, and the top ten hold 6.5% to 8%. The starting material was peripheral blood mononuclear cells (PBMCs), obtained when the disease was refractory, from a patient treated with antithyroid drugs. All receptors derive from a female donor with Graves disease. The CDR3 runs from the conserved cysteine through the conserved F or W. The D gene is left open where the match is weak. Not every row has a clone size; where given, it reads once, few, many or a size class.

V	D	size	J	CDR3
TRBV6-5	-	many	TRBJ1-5	CASSYSSQPQHF
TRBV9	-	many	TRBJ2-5	CASSVASWGQETQYF
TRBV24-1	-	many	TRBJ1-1	CATNRHLNTEAFF
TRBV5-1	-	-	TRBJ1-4	CASSLVLREKLFF
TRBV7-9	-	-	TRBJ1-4	CASSSDGIANEKLFF
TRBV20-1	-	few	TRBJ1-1	CSARDPGRPNTEAFF
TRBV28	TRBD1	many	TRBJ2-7	CASRTERMDRLKPYEQYF
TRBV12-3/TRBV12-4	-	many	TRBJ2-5	CASSSRRESQETQYF
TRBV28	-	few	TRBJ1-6	CASRMWGRENSPLHF
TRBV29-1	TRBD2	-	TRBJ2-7	CSGVGASGRPNEQYF
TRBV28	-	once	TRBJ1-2	CASSDRAYGYTF
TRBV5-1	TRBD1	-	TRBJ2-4	CASSRTGADLKNIQYF
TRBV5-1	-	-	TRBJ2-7	CASSLGTDILGSYEQYF
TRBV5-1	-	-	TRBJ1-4	CASSLSGPTNEKLFF
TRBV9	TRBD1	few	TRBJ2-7	CASSSADRGEQYF
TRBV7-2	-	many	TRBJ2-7	CASSFVRGYEQYF
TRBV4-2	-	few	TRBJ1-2	CASSQDPNTYNYGYTF
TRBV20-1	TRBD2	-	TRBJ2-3	CSASGSGTSGSGGDTQYF
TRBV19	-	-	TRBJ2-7	CASSIDRDPPYEQYF
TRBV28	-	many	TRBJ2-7	CASSSPPYEQYF
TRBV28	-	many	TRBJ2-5	CASSSVGEETQYF
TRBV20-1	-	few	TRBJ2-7	CSARPPAFYEQYF